The 9 T cell receptor beta chains presented below share a single source sample, sequenced in a study of early T cells in non-severe SARS-CoV-2 infection. TCRdb re-called the 5' RACE reads with MiXCR, one entry per CDR3 protein. Of 75,000 to 100,000 distinct CDR3 sequences in the sample, 14% to 15% were seen once. Sample: whole blood. These receptors originate from an adult who was a healthcare worker with PCR-confirmed SARS-CoV-2 infection or an uninfected control (not recorded which).

The chain is built from TRBV10-3 and TRBJ2-7; 9 nucleotides match TRBD1. Germline CDR1 is ENHRY and CDR2 is SYGVKD. The CDR3 is 15 residues long. The V and J ends lost 11 bases and 0 bases, in that order; junction bases with no gene match: 11. The CDR3 nucleotides read TGTGCCTCCCGTAGGGGACAGGGATACTCCTACGAGCAGTACGTC. It specifies CASRRGQGYSYEQYV.

There are many counts of this clonotype. This rearrangement joins TRBV5-8 to TRBJ2-3; possibly TRBD1 or TRBD2 for D (6 bases each). Germline V gene sequence: CDR1 SGHTS, CDR2 YDEGEE. This CDR3 is 15 amino acids long. The ends were cut back, 5 bases at V and 8 bases at J, with 21 bases in the middle. The CDR3 reads CASRPWGSTGATQYF. In DNA, the CDR3 is TGTGCCAGCAGGCCCTGGGGATCAACGGGGGCTACGCAGTATTTT.

The sample holds a few counts of this clonotype. The genes are TRBV2 and TRBJ2-4; TRBD2 matches 10 bases. Looked up from germline, CDR1 is SNHLY and CDR2 is FYNNEI. CDR3 length: 13 residues. The J segment lost 9 bases and the V segment lost 7 bases, leaving 6 bases of the junction unmatched. The DNA for the CDR3 is TGTGCCAGCAAGTTGGGACTAGCGAGCATTCAGTACTTC. The encoded protein is CASKLGLASIQYF.

This clonotype was seen more than once but under ten times. This chain links TRBV9 with TRBJ1-2, with TRBD1 matching 11 bases. The V gene's germline CDR1 is SGDLS and CDR2 YYNGEE. The V gene end was trimmed by 0 bases and the J gene end by 3 bases; junction bases not matched to a gene: 7. CDR3 length equals 17 residues. The CDR3: CASSVGDRGSIDYGYTF. The CDR3 nucleotides are TGTGCCAGCAGCGTAGGGGACAGGGGGAGTATTGACTATGGCTACACCTTC.

The chain links TRBV5-1 to TRBJ1-2; D possibly corresponds to TRBD1 (6 bases). With 0 bases removed from V and 8 bases from J, the gap between germline ends came to 11 bases. Germline V gives CDR1 SGHRS, CDR2 YFSETQ. This CDR3 has 13 amino acids. The CDR3 DNA follows: TGCGCCAGCAGCTTGGAACAGGGTAGAGGCTACACCTTC. Amino acids: CASSLEQGRGYTF.

Many counts were recorded for this clonotype. The gene calls are TRBV18 and TRBJ1-1; TRBD1 is a possible D gene (6 bases). Germline V gene data show CDR1 as KGHSH and CDR2 as LQKENI. V lost 2 bases to trimming and J lost 4 bases, with 8 bases between them. The CDR3 has 13 amino acids. As DNA, the CDR3 is TGTGCCAGCTCACCATCGGGGGCCACTGAAGCTTTCTTT. Translation: CASSPSGATEAFF. The complete variable domain, with remaining parts taken from reference TRBV18 and TRBJ1-1, reads NAGVMQNPRHLVRRRGQEARLRCSPMKGHSHVYWYRQLPEEGLKFMVYLQKENIIDESGMPKERFSAEFPKEGPSILRIQQVVRGDSAAYFCASSPSGATEAFFGQGTRLTVV.

A few counts support this clonotype. CDR3 sequence (DNA): TGTGCCAGCAGTGGGCCAGGGAATGACAATCAGCCCCAGCATTTT. This sequence encodes CASSGPGNDNQPQHF. V gene TRBV12-3 or TRBV12-4 combines with J gene TRBJ1-5; tentative D call: TRBD1 (5 bases). The CDR3 covers 15 residues. The V and J ends lost 5 bases and 3 bases respectively, with 14 bases between them.

V usage is TRBV18 and J usage is TRBJ1-2; D uncertain. Looked up from germline, CDR1 is KGHSH and CDR2 is LQKENI. CDR3 length: 15 amino acids. V lost 4 bases, J lost 0 bases, and 12 bases lay in between. The CDR3 reads CASSLQTDPNYGYTF. CDR3 bases: TGTGCCAGCTCACTTCAGACGGACCCTAACTATGGCTACACCTTC.

The rearrangement uses TRBV9 and TRBJ2-3; 7 bases map to TRBD1. The CDR3 has 16 residues. CDR1 and CDR2 from the germline V gene are SGDLS and YYNGEE. Germline trimming cut 2 bases from V and 0 bases from J; bases unmatched to any gene: 6. The CDR3 region has the DNA TGTGCCAGCAGCGTGGGACGGACAGGCAGCACAGATACGCAGTATTTT. It yields the protein CASSVGRTGSTDTQYF.